This TCR beta chain was found in a study of tumor-infiltrating lymphocytes in primary liver carcinoma. Across the whole study: Resecting the tumor surgically was how the patients' primary liver carcinoma was treated. Those enrolled were patients of both sexes, who were aged 30 to 69 years. Findings of the study overall: Less overlap was seen in tumor-adjacent and tumor-blood pairs than in tumor region pairs.

In addition to blood RNA drawn from unsorted whole blood, germline DNA was extracted. Germline V lookup: CDR1 MNHEY, CDR2 SVGAGI. The J segment lost 5 bases and the V segment lost 6 bases, leaving 6 bases of the junction unmatched. This CDR3 is built from 13 residues. Starting from around 510 ng of total RNA, TCR beta cDNA was produced with a primer in the constant region. Modified slightly, ARM-PCR produced TCR beta libraries over three nested multiplex PCR rounds. Investigators reported that the first two PCR rounds, at around 10 cycles each, used TRBV1-TRBV30 forward primers with a C-beta reverse primer. In TCRdb, the multiplex PCR reads were re-called with MiXCR into one record per CDR3 protein. The table records 300,000 to 350,000 distinct CDR3 sequences, roughly three fifths of them present only once. Note on this clonotype: Its specificity is unknown.

Sequenced material: peripheral blood. The source of this sequence is a woman in her twenties or thirties with primary liver carcinoma and hepatitis B virus infection. The chain recombines TRBV6-5 with TRBJ1-1, with TRBD1 matching 7 bases. The CDR3 sequence: CASRQTGLTEAFF. CDR3 DNA sequence: TGTGCCAGCAGGCAGACAGGGCTAACTGAAGCTTTCTTT.